This T cell receptor beta chain was identified during a study of beta chain features in type 1 diabetes. Study-wide findings and caveats: The naive, central memory and Treg TCRB repertoires looked more alike in patients than they did in healthy donors. The study notes PCR might favor shorter templates equally in patients and controls. Type 1 diabetes patients showed fewer insertions and more deletions at VDJ junctions. Shorter TCRB CDR3s, moderately but significantly so, were found in Type 1 diabetes patients in all four CD4+ subsets.

The study reverse transcribed the entire isolated RNA, so it sequenced expressed TCRB transcripts. Libraries were prepared by immunoSEQ multiplex PCR; TCRdb keeps only in-frame clonotypes and omits some of them. The table has more than 350,000 clones, roughly an eighth seen once. This clone has a handful of counts. The antigen remains undetermined. In germline, CDR1 is SGHNT, CDR2 YYREEE (reference sequence). CDR3 length: 15 amino acids. V lost 4 bases, J lost 1 base, and 7 bases stayed unmatched. This TCR came from a woman in her late teens or twenties in good health. The chain couples TRBV5-4 to TRBJ1-1; 7 nucleotides agree with TRBD1. The specimen sequenced was naive CD4+ T cells from blood. The CDR3 region has the DNA TGTGCCAGCAGCACTGAGACAGGGCAGAACACTGAAGCTTTCTTT. Translated: CASSTETGQNTEAFF.